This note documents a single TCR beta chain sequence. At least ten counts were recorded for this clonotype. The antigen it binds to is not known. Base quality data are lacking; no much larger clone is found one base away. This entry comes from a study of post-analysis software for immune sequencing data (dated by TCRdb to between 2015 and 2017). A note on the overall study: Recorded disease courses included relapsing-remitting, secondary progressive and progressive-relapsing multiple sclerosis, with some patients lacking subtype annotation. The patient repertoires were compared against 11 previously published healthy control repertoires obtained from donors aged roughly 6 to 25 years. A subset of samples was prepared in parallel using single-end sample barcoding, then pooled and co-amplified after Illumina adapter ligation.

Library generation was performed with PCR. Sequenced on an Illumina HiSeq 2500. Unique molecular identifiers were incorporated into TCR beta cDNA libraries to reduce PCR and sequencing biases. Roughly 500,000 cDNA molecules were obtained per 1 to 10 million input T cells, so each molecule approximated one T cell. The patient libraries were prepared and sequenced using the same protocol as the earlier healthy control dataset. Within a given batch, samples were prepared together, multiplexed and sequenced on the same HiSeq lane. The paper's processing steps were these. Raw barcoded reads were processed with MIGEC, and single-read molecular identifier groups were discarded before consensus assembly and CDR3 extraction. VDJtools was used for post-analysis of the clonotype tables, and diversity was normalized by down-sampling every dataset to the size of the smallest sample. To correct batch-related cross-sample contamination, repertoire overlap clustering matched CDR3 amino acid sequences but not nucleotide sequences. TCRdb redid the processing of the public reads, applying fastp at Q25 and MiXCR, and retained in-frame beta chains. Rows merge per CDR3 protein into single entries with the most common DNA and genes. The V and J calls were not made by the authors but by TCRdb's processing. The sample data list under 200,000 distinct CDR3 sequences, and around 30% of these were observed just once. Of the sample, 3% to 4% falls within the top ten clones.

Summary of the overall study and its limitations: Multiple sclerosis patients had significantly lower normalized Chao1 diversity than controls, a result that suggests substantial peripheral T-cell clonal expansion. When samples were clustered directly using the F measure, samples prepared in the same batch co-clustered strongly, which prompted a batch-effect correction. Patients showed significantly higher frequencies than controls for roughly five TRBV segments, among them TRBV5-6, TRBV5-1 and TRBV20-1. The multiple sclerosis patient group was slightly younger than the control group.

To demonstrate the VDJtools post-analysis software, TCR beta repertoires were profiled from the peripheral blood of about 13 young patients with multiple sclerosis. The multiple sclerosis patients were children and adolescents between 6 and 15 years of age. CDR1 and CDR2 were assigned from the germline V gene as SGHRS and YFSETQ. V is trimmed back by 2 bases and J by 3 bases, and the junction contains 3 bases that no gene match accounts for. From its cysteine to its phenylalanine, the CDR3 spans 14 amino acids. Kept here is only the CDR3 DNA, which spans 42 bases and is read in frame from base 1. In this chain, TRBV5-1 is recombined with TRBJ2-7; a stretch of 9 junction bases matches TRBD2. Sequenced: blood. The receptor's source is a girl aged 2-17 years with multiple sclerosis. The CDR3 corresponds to CASSFLAGSYEQYF. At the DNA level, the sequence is TGCGCCAGCAGCTTCCTAGCGGGGAGCTACGAGCAGTACTTC.